The sequence of this T cell receptor (beta chain) was determined in a study of blood T cells in healthy people across ages. Together with a sample-barcoded 5' primer, a J-beta primer mix was included in a second PCR lasting about 6 to 11 cycles. TCRdb recomputed calls from the 5' RACE reads with MiXCR, one row per CDR3 protein. The sample yields more than 600,000 distinct CDR3 sequences, about 25% seen once. The V and J ends lost 2 bases and 3 bases respectively, with 14 bases between them. Germline V lookup: CDR1 MDHEN, CDR2 SYDVKM. There are 15 residues in the CDR3. These same records also appear under a second study, on T cells of mothers and their children.

V gene TRBV28 combines with J gene TRBJ2-7, with D perhaps TRBD1 or TRBD2 (6 bases each). The TCR sequence derives from a boy younger than 18 in good health. Sequenced sample: blood. CDR3 in amino acids: CASSLEGVGGYEQYF. As DNA, the CDR3 is TGTGCCAGCAGTTTAGAGGGGGTCGGGGGCTACGAGCAGTACTTC.